The rows below give T cell receptor beta chains drawn from one sample of a study of T cells in Graves' hyperthyroidism and ophthalmopathy. In TCRdb, the multiplex PCR reads were re-called with MiXCR into one record per CDR3 protein. The data contain 500,000 to 800,000 distinct CDR3 sequences, roughly 46% of them singletons. Source material: peripheral blood or thyroid tissue (not recorded which). The receptors derive from an adult man with Graves' disease, either hyperthyroidism or ophthalmopathy (not recorded which). CDR3s include the opening cysteine and the closing phenylalanine or tryptophan. D genes are given only for firm matches. Rows give clone size only sometimes, using once, few, many, or a class for an expanded clone.

J gene	D gene	clone size	V gene	CDR3 protein	CDR3 DNA
TRBJ1-3	.	.	TRBV2	CASSVPNDGSGNTIYF	TGTGCCAGCAGCGTACCTAATGACGGCTCTGGAAACACCATATATTTT
TRBJ2-2	.	.	TRBV7-8	CASSSVGNGELFF	TGTGCCAGCAGCTCAGTTGGGAACGGGGAGCTGTTTTTT
TRBJ2-5	TRBD2	.	TRBV20-1	CSAGASGSLSETQYF	TGCAGTGCCGGGGCTAGCGGGAGTCTTTCGGAGACCCAGTACTTC
TRBJ2-7	.	.	TRBV19	CASSISGISYEQYF	TGTGCCAGTAGTATCTCGGGGATCTCCTACGAGCAGTACTTC
TRBJ1-6	TRBD1	many	TRBV12-3/TRBV12-4	CASRDGTGGNSPLHF	TGTGCCAGCAGGGACGGGACAGGGGGTAATTCACCCCTCCACTTT
TRBJ1-1	TRBD1	many	TRBV29-1	CSGQGARAEAFF	TGCAGCGGACAGGGGGCAAGGGCTGAAGCTTTCTTT
TRBJ1-2	TRBD1	many	TRBV6-1	CASSEGQGRDGYTF	TGTGCCAGCAGTGAAGGACAGGGGCGGGATGGCTACACCTTC
TRBJ1-4	.	many	TRBV2	CASIGVGGEKLFF	TGTGCCAGCATCGGAGTAGGGGGTGAAAAACTGTTTTTT
TRBJ2-7	TRBD1	few	TRBV20-1	CSAGGGQGVVEQYF	TGCAGTGCTGGAGGGGGACAGGGGGTAGTCGAGCAGTACTTC
TRBJ1-1	.	.	TRBV7-2	CASSPRRGINTEAFF	TGTGCCAGCAGCCCACGGAGGGGGATTAACACTGAAGCTTTCTTT
TRBJ2-7	TRBD2	few	TRBV10-3	CASSEGFQRGADEQYF	TGTGCCAGCAGTGAAGGTTTCCAGCGGGGGGCCGACGAGCAGTACTTC
TRBJ2-7	TRBD1	.	TRBV7-9	CASARTGSSYEQYF	TGTGCCAGCGCCCGGACAGGCTCGAGTTACGAGCAGTACTTC
TRBJ1-1	TRBD1	many	TRBV7-9	CASSSRTGNTEAFF	TGCGCCAGCAGCTCAAGGACAGGGAACACTGAAGCTTTCTTT
TRBJ1-5	.	once	TRBV7-9	CASSLGGYHQPQHF	TGTGCCAGCAGCTTAGGAGGGTACCATCAGCCCCAGCATTTT
TRBJ1-2	.	.	TRBV20-1	CSARDDGPGNTF	TGCAGTGCTAGAGATGACGGGCCTGGAAACACCTTC
TRBJ1-1	TRBD1	.	TRBV19	CASGRQGTGTEAFF	TGTGCCAGTGGCCGACAGGGGACAGGCACTGAAGCTTTCTTT
TRBJ1-2	TRBD1	.	TRBV29-1	CSVGQGVGPYGYTF	TGCAGCGTTGGACAGGGTGTGGGGCCTTATGGCTACACCTTC
TRBJ1-5	TRBD1	.	TRBV15	CATSSRQGEHQPQHF	TGTGCCACCAGCAGTAGACAGGGGGAGCATCAGCCCCAGCATTTT
TRBJ1-2	.	.	TRBV24-1	CATSDFRGFGCGYTF	TGTGCCACCAGTGATTTTCGGGGATTCGGCTGTGGCTACACCTTC
TRBJ1-2	.	many	TRBV29-1	CSVDKDTF	TGCAGCGTTGACAAAGACACCTTC
TRBJ1-6	TRBD1	many	TRBV10-2	CASRDLFGTGVVNSPLHF	TGCGCCAGCAGGGACCTGTTCGGGACAGGGGTGGTTAATTCACCCCTCCACTTT
TRBJ1-4	.	.	TRBV7-2	CASSLGKNWAPEKLFF	TGTGCCAGCAGCTTAGGGAAGAACTGGGCCCCTGAAAAACTGTTTTTT
TRBJ2-2	.	.	TRBV19	CASSVQGVGNTGELFF	TGTGCCAGTAGTGTACAGGGAGTGGGGAACACCGGGGAGCTGTTTTTT
TRBJ1-4	.	.	TRBV12-3/TRBV12-4	CASSFAGGGNNEKLFF	TGTGCCAGCAGTTTCGCCGGCGGAGGAAATAATGAAAAACTGTTTTTT
TRBJ1-2	.	many	TRBV10-2	CASSESPSYGYTF	TGCGCCAGCAGTGAGTCCCCCAGCTATGGCTACACCTTC
TRBJ2-7	TRBD2	.	TRBV10-3	CAISSSGSGSYEQYF	TGTGCCATCAGTTCTAGCGGGAGCGGCTCCTACGAGCAGTACTTC
TRBJ2-5	.	many	TRBV25-1	CASSDGDQETQYF	TGTGCCAGCAGTGACGGGGACCAAGAGACCCAGTACTTC